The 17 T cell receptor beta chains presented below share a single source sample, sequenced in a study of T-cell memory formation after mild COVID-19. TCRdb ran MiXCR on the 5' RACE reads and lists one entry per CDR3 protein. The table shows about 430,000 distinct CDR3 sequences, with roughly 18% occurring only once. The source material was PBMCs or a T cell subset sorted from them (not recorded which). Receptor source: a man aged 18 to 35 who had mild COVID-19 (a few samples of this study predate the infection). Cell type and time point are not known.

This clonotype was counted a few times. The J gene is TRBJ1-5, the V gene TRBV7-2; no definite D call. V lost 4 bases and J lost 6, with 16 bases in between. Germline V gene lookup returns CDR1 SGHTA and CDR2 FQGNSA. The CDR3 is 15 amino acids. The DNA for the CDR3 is TGTGCCAGCAGCTCCCCCGCGGTTGGTCTTCAGCCCCAGCATTTT. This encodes CASSSPAVGLQPQHF.

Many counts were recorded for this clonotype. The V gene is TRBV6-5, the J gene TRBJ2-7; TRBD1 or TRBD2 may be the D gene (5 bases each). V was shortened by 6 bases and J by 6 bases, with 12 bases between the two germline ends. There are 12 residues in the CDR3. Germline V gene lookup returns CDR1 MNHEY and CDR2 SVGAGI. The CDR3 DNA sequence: TGTGCCAGCAGCTCTGGGGGTGGCGAGCAGTACGTC. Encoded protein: CASSSGGGEQYV.

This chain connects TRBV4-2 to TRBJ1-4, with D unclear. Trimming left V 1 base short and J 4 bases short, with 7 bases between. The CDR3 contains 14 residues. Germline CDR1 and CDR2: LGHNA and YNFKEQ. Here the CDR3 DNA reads TGTGCCAGCAGCCAAGGGCAGCTTAATGAAAAACTGTTTTTT. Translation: CASSQGQLNEKLFF.

Here the CDR3 reads CASSKGLAALGQFF. CDR3 DNA: TGTGCCAGCAGCAAAGGACTAGCGGCCTTAGGGCAGTTCTTC. The rearrangement links TRBV3-1 to TRBJ2-1, with 10 bases fitting TRBD2. Germline V gives CDR1 LGHDT, CDR2 YNNKEL (reference sequence). The CDR3 is 14 residues long. V shed 5 bases, J shed 12 bases, and the junction held 10 bases outside the gene matches.

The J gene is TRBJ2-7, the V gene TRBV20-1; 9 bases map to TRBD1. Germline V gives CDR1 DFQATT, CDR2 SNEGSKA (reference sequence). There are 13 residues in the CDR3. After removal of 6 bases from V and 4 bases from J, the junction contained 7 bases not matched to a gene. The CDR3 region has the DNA TGCAGTGCCGCGGGACAGGGCCTTTACGAGCAGTACTTC. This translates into CSAAGQGLYEQYF.

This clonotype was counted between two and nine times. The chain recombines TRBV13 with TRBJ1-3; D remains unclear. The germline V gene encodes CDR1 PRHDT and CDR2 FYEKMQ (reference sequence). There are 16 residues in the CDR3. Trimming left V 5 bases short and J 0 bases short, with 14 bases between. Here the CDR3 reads CASSRATPSSGNTIYF. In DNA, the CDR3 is TGTGCCAGCAGCCGTGCGACGCCGAGCTCTGGAAACACCATATATTTT.

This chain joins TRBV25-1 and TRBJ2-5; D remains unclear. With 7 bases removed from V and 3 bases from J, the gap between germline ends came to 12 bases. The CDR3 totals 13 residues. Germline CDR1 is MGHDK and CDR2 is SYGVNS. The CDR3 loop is CASTESNEETQYF. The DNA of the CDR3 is TGTGCCAGCACAGAGTCAAATGAAGAGACCCAGTACTTC.

CDR3 sequence: CSVELGNQPQHF. The DNA for the CDR3 is TGCAGCGTTGAACTAGGGAATCAGCCCCAGCATTTT. The chain joins TRBV29-1 to TRBJ1-5; D is ambiguous. V dropped 2 bases and J dropped 4 bases, with 6 bases sitting between them. From germline, CDR1 is SQVTM and CDR2 ANQGSEA. The CDR3 has 12 residues.

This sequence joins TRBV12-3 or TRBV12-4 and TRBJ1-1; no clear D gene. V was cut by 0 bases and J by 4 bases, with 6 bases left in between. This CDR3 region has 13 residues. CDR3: CASSLAESTEAFF. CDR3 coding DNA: TGTGCCAGCAGTTTAGCGGAAAGCACTGAAGCTTTCTTT.

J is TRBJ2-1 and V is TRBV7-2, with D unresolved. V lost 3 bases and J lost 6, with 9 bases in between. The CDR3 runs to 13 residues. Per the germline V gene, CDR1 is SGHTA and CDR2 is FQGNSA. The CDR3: CASSFSYGNEQFF. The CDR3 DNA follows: TGTGCCAGCAGCTTCAGTTACGGCAATGAGCAGTTCTTC.

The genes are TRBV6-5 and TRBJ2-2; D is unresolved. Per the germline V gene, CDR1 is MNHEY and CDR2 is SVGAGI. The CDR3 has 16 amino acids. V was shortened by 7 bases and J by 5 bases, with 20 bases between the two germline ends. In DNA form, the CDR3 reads TGTGCCAGCAACCCCGCGAAGACTTTCATTACCGGGGAGCTGTTTTTT. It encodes CASNPAKTFITGELFF.

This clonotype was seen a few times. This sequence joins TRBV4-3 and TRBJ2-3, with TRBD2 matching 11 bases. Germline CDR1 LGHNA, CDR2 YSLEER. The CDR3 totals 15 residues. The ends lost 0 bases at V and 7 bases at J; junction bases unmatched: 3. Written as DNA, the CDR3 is TGCGCCAGCAGCCAAGATCGACTAGCGGGGTATACGCAGTATTTT. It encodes CASSQDRLAGYTQYF.

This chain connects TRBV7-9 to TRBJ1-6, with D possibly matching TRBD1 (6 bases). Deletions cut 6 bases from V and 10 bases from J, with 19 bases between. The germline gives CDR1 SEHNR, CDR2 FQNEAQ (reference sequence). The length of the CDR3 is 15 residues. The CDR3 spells CASSSVEGGRSPLHF. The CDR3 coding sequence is TGTGCCAGCAGTTCTGTAGAGGGGGGAAGGTCACCCCTCCACTTT.

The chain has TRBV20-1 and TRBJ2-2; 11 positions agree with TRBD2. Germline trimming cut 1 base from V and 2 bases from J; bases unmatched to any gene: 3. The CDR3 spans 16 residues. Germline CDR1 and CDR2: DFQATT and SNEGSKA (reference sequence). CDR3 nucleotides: TGCAGTGCTAGAGTCGGGACTAGCGGAAACACCGGGGAGCTGTTTTTT. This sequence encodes CSARVGTSGNTGELFF.

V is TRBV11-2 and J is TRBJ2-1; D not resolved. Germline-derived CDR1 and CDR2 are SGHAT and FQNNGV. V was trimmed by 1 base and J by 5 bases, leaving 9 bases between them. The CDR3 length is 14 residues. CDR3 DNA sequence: TGTGCCAGCAGCTTAGCGGTCCTTAACAATGAGCAGTTCTTC. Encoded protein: CASSLAVLNNEQFF.

CDR3 coding DNA: TGTGCCAGCAGCGTACGACAGGGTAGGGACAATGAGCAGTTCTTC. Translated: CASSVRQGRDNEQFF. The genes are TRBV7-9 and TRBJ2-1; 7 bases are shared with TRBD1. There are 15 residues in the CDR3. Germline CDR1 and CDR2: SEHNR and FQNEAQ (reference sequence). V trimming: 5 bases; J trimming: 5 bases; junction bases outside the gene matches: 9.

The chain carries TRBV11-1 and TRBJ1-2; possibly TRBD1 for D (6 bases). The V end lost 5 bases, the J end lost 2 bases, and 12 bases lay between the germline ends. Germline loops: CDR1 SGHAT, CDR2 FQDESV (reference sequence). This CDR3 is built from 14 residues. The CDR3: CASSARRGNYGYTF. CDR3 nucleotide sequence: TGTGCCAGCAGCGCCCGGAGGGGGAACTATGGCTACACCTTC.